These 6 T cell receptor beta chains were sequenced from one sample in a study of blood T cell repertoires in COVID-19. Using immunoSEQ multiplex PCR, the repertoire was profiled, and TCRdb retains in-frame clones only, with some absent. Of some 75,000 clones listed, roughly 90% are singletons. What was sequenced was peripheral blood. These receptors all come from a man between 60 and 70 years old with acute or convalescent COVID-19.

The chain recombines TRBV27 with TRBJ1-3; 8 nucleotides line up with TRBD1. Germline V gene data show CDR1 as MNHEY and CDR2 as SMNVEV (reference sequence). The CDR3 has 15 residues. V shed 6 bases, J shed 4 bases, and the junction held 8 bases outside the gene matches. This CDR3 is CASRSPGGGGNTIYF. The CDR3 region has the DNA TGTGCCAGCAGATCTCCAGGGGGCGGCGGAAACACCATATATTTT.

This rearrangement joins TRBV11-3 to TRBJ2-5; 8 nucleotides align to TRBD1. After removal of 1 base from V and 4 bases from J, the junction contained 5 bases not matched to a gene. Germline values: CDR1 SGHNT, CDR2 YENEEA. The CDR3 totals 15 residues. The CDR3 DNA sequence: TGTGCCAGCAGCTTAGGACAGGGGTTGGGAGAGACCCAGTACTTC. Its translation is CASSLGQGLGETQYF.

The chain joins TRBV5-5 to TRBJ2-7; D is ambiguous. CDR3 length: 13 residues. Trimming cost V 4 bases and J 5 bases, with 13 bases left between them. Germline V CDR1 and CDR2: SGHKS, YYEKEE (reference sequence). The CDR3 region has the DNA TGTGCCAGCAGCCATTCAATGTGGCACGAGCAGTACTTC. It codes for CASSHSMWHEQYF.

The V gene is TRBV6-5, the J gene TRBJ2-1; possibly TRBD2 for D (6 bases). The CDR3 contains 15 residues. Germline CDR1 is MNHEY and CDR2 is SVGAGI. Trimming shortened V by 6 bases and J by 6 bases, and 18 bases separated the two germline ends. The CDR3 here is CASRPSGGMGNEQFF. CDR3 bases: TGTGCCAGCAGGCCCTCCGGCGGGATGGGCAATGAGCAGTTCTTC.

This clone showed up just a few times. The J gene is TRBJ1-1, the V gene TRBV3-1 (or the pseudogene TRBV3-2), with D unclear. Trimming pared 2 bases from V and 5 bases from J, leaving 3 bases between. The germline gives CDR1 LGHDT, CDR2 YNNKEL (reference sequence). CDR3 length: 11 residues. The CDR3 DNA sequence: TGTGCCAGCAGCCAACAGACTGAAGCTTTCTTT. Residues: CASSQQTEAFF.

The J gene is TRBJ1-2, the V gene TRBV21-1. TRBV21-1 is classified as a pseudogene. The CDR3 spans 14 residues. The CDR3 loop reads CASSHLAGSYGYTF. The CDR3 DNA sequence: TGTGCCAGCAGCCATCTAGCCGGGAGCTATGGCTACACCTTC.